The source of this TCR beta chain is a study of CD8 T cells in Susac syndrome. Reverse transcription of about 0.45 to 1 ug RNA was performed with random hexamers. An immunoSEQ multiplex PCR generated amplified TCR beta CDR3 products spanning 54 Vbeta and 13 Jbeta. One entry per CDR3 protein, called by TCRdb with MiXCR from the immunoSEQ multiplex PCR reads. The sample includes around 200,000 distinct CDR3 sequences, 95% seen only once; the top ten take less than 0.11%. Sequencing of TCR beta was undertaken in CD8+ and CD4+ T cells derived from blood. TEMRA cells were FACS-enriched, while CD8+ and CD4+ T cells were negatively isolated. This CDR3 is built from 13 residues. Trimming shortened V by 7 bases and J by 1 base, and 13 bases separated the two germline ends. Germline V gene sequence: CDR1 SQVTM, CDR2 ANQGSEA.

The source of this sequence is a human donor in good health. The J gene is TRBJ1-1, the V gene TRBV29-1, with a tentative D call TRBD1 (5 bases). Sequencing input: CD4+ T cells from PBMCs. In DNA form, the CDR3 reads TGCAGCGCCCGGACATTAGGGAACACTGAAGCTTTCTTT. It is translated as CSARTLGNTEAFF.